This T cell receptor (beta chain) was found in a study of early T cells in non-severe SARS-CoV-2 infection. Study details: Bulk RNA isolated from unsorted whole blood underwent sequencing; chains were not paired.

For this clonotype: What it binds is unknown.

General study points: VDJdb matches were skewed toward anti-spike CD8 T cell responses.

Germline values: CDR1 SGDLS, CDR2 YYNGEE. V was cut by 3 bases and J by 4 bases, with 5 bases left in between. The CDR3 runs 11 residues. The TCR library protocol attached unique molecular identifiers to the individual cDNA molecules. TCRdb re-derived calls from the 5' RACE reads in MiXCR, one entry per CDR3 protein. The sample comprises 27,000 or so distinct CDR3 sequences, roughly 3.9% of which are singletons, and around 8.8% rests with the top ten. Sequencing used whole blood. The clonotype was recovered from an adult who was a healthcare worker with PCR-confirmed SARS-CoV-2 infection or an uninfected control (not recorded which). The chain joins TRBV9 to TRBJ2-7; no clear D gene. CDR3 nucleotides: TGTGCCAGCAGCGCCGGATACGAGCAGTACTTC. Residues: CASSAGYEQYF.